The 27 T cell receptor beta chains in this list originate from one sample, sequenced in a study of T cell responses to AZD1222 COVID-19 vaccine. TCRdb keeps only in-frame clones here, not all; method: immunoSEQ multiplex PCR. The data hold approximately 120,000 clones, with 75% to 85% observed a single time. Sequenced here: peripheral blood, sampled 28 days after the second AZD1222 dose. Source of these receptors: an adult who received the AZD1222 COVID-19 vaccine.

The chain recombines TRBV21-1 with TRBJ1-2; the table's D gene call, TRBD1, was not cross checked with the DNA. TRBV21-1 is a pseudogene. This CDR3 contains 15 residues. The CDR3 DNA follows: TGTGCCAGCAGCAAAGTCAGGTTAGGGGGACGAGGCTACACCTTC. Translating gives CASSKVRLGGRGYTF.

The V gene is TRBV18, the J gene TRBJ1-1; D is possibly TRBD1 (5 bases). There are 14 residues in the CDR3. The V end lost 2 bases, the J end lost 0 bases, and 7 bases lay between the germline ends. CDR1 and CDR2 from the germline V gene are KGHSH and LQKENI. In DNA form, the CDR3 reads TGTGCCAGCTCACCAAGGGGTTTGAACACTGAAGCTTTCTTT. This gives the protein CASSPRGLNTEAFF.

The rearrangement uses TRBV29-1 and TRBJ2-1, with 8 bases lining up with TRBD2. Trimming removed 5 bases from V and 0 bases from J; junction bases left unmatched: 12. This CDR3 is built from 17 residues. Germline CDR1 SQVTM, CDR2 ANQGSEA. CDR3 protein: CSVSPGGGPSSYNEQFF. As DNA, the CDR3 is TGCAGCGTTTCCCCGGGGGGGGGCCCAAGCTCCTACAATGAGCAGTTCTTC.

This clone appeared once. The CDR3 loop is CASTFKQGYEQYF. CDR3 bases: TGTGCCAGCACCTTTAAGCAGGGCTACGAGCAGTACTTC. This rearrangement joins TRBV2 to TRBJ2-7, with a possible D match to TRBD1 (5 bases). V was shortened by 7 bases and J by 3 bases, with 13 bases between the two germline ends. The CDR3 covers 13 residues. The germline CDR1 and CDR2 sequences are SNHLY and FYNNEI.

J is TRBJ2-2 and V is TRBV6-2 or TRBV6-3; no reliable D call. Trimming pared 2 bases from V and 6 bases from J, leaving 4 bases between. The CDR3 extends over 12 amino acids. Germline V gene sequence: CDR1 MNHEY, CDR2 SVGEGT. CDR3: CASSYRAGELFF. CDR3 DNA: TGTGCCAGCAGTTACAGGGCCGGGGAGCTGTTTTTT.

The rearrangement joins TRBV19 to TRBJ1-2; 9 bases are a match to TRBD1. CDR1 is LNHDA, CDR2 SQIVND, per germline (reference sequence). V shed 7 bases and J 5 bases; nucleotides not matched to a gene: 11. This CDR3 has 15 amino acids. The chain's CDR3 is CASTLGTGSGYGYTF. The CDR3 DNA is TGTGCCAGTACTCTAGGGACAGGGAGTGGGTATGGCTACACCTTC.

The V call is TRBV25-1, the J call TRBJ1-2; TRBD1 agrees at 7 bases. With V trimmed by 4 bases and J by 0 bases, 8 bases remained unmatched. The germline gives CDR1 MGHDK, CDR2 SYGVNS. CDR3 length: 16 residues. CDR3 nucleotide sequence: TGTGCCAGCAGTGCCTTAGGGGGCGCTTCTAACTATGGCTACACCTTC. Its translation: CASSALGGASNYGYTF.

The V gene is TRBV7-2, the J gene TRBJ1-5; no definite D call. Germline V gives CDR1 SGHTA, CDR2 FQGNSA. V lost 3 bases, J lost 3 bases, and 3 bases lay in between. The length of the CDR3 is 12 residues. The CDR3 loop is CASSFYNQPQHF. The CDR3, as DNA: TGTGCCAGCAGCTTTTACAATCAGCCCCAGCATTTT.

This chain connects TRBV7-9 to TRBJ2-3, with 7 positions matching TRBD2. The V gene's germline CDR1 is SEHNR and CDR2 FQNEAQ (reference sequence). The junction had 4 bases not matched to a gene; V was cut back by 2 bases and J by 5 bases. The CDR3 contains 14 residues. The CDR3 spells CASSLRGGGDTQYF. In nucleotides, the CDR3 is TGTGCCAGCAGCTTAAGGGGCGGGGGAGATACGCAGTATTTT.

This clone was detected once. The V and J genes are TRBV19 and TRBJ2-1; 12 bases line up with TRBD2. The CDR3 has 21 residues. Losses at the gene ends were 5 bases for V and 0 bases for J; bases not matched to a gene: 17. CDR1 and CDR2 from the germline V gene are LNHDA and SQIVND (reference sequence). CDR3 nucleotide sequence: TGTGCCAGTAGTCGGAGAAACCCGGGACTAGCGGGCCCCGTCTCCTACAATGAGCAGTTCTTC. This translates into CASSRRNPGLAGPVSYNEQFF.

This clone was observed a single time. This sequence joins TRBV18 and TRBJ2-2; TRBD2 matches 8 bases. Germline loops: CDR1 KGHSH, CDR2 LQKENI. CDR3 length: 15 amino acids. J was trimmed by 3 bases and V by 6 bases; bases with no gene match: 6. CDR3 loop: CASSRSGDYTGELFF. The CDR3, as DNA: TGTGCCAGCTCCCGTAGCGGGGATTACACCGGGGAGCTGTTTTTT.

This clone came up a few times. The rearrangement uses TRBV2 and TRBJ1-1, with TRBD1 as a possible D gene (5 bases). The germline V gene encodes CDR1 SNHLY and CDR2 FYNNEI. V dropped 4 bases and J dropped 0 bases, with 9 bases sitting between them. This CDR3 is 14 amino acids long. Here the CDR3 DNA reads TGTGCCAGCAGTGTGGGGGTTTTGAACACTGAAGCTTTCTTT. It specifies CASSVGVLNTEAFF.

This clone was seen more than once but under ten times. The chain carries TRBV7-9 and TRBJ1-2; D is undetermined. Per the germline V gene, CDR1 is SEHNR and CDR2 is FQNEAQ (reference sequence). V was shortened by 10 bases and J by 6 bases, with 15 bases between the two germline ends. This CDR3 comprises 12 residues. Here the CDR3 reads CAIEGPLDGYTF. The CDR3 nucleotides read TGTGCCATTGAGGGCCCCCTGGATGGCTACACCTTC.

The J gene is TRBJ2-1, the V gene TRBV27; 7 positions match TRBD2. V lost 2 bases and J lost 2; bases outside the gene matches: 3. Germline V gene data show CDR1 as MNHEY and CDR2 as SMNVEV (reference sequence). The CDR3 loop spans 15 amino acids. The CDR3 DNA follows: TGTGCCAGCAGTTTACGGGGGGTAACCTACAATGAGCAGTTCTTC. As protein: CASSLRGVTYNEQFF.

The V and J genes are TRBV6-2 or TRBV6-3 and TRBJ1-1; D ambiguous. Trimming left V 4 bases short and J 5 bases short, with 8 bases between. Germline CDR1 is MNHEY and CDR2 is SVGEGT. The CDR3 length is 12 residues. The CDR3 loop is CASSLIRTEAFF. CDR3 sequence (DNA): TGTGCCAGCAGTTTGATAAGGACTGAAGCTTTCTTT.

The chain links TRBV7-2 to TRBJ1-1; D is possibly TRBD1 (5 bases). CDR3 size: 15 residues. CDR1 and CDR2 (germline): SGHTA, FQGNSA. V lost 4 bases and J lost 4, with 16 bases in between. This CDR3 reads CASSSRLWGGTEAFF. The CDR3 nucleotides read TGTGCCAGCAGCTCCCGGTTGTGGGGGGGCACTGAAGCTTTCTTT.

The rearrangement links TRBV19 to TRBJ1-6, with 11 bases lining up with TRBD1. With V trimmed by 7 bases and J by 9 bases, 11 bases remained unmatched. The CDR3 runs 16 residues. Germline lookup yields CDR1 LNHDA and CDR2 SQIVND (reference sequence). The CDR3 is CASTNRWGQGVSPLHF. DNA for the CDR3: TGTGCCAGTACCAACCGTTGGGGACAGGGGGTTTCACCCCTCCACTTT.

The chain joins TRBV19 to TRBJ2-3; D ambiguous. This CDR3 comprises 14 residues. Trimming left V 9 bases short and J 2 bases short, with 15 bases between. CDR1 is LNHDA and CDR2 is SQIVND in the germline V gene (reference sequence). The CDR3 coding sequence is TGTGCCAGCACCCGGAAGGCTTTCACAGATACGCAGTATTTT. It yields the protein CASTRKAFTDTQYF.

CDR3 coding DNA: TGCGCCAGCACCTTTGGGACGCAGTCACCCCTCCACTTT. Amino acids: CASTFGTQSPLHF. The chain links TRBV5-1 to TRBJ1-6, with D tentatively TRBD1 (5 bases). The CDR3 has 13 residues. Trimming stripped 6 bases from V and 10 bases from J, with 14 bases between. The germline gives CDR1 SGHRS, CDR2 YFSETQ.

The V and J genes are TRBV7-3 and TRBJ2-3; D gene ambiguous. Germline V gene data show CDR1 as SGHTA and CDR2 as FQGTGA. The V and J ends lost 5 bases and 5 bases respectively, with 8 bases between them. The CDR3 has 12 amino acids. The CDR3 region has the DNA TGTGCCAGCAGCCGCGACGGAGATACGCAGTATTTT. Translating it yields CASSRDGDTQYF.

The genes are TRBV24-1 and TRBJ1-2; D unclear. Trimming removed 9 bases at V and 0 bases at J, with 7 bases between. Germline CDR1 KGHDR, CDR2 SFDVKD. The CDR3 has 12 amino acids. The CDR3 spells CATAGANYGYTF. The DNA of the CDR3 is TGTGCCACCGCCGGGGCTAACTATGGCTACACCTTC.

This clone was detected only once. The chain combines TRBV7-2 with TRBJ1-6; D uncertain. This CDR3 region has 15 residues. V was shortened by 3 bases and J by 10 bases, with 16 bases between the two germline ends. Germline V gene data show CDR1 as SGHTA and CDR2 as FQGNSA. CDR3 residues: CASSFGSVTKSPLHF. The CDR3 DNA reads TGTGCCAGCAGCTTCGGATCCGTGACAAAATCACCCCTCCACTTT.

The gene calls are TRBV24-1 and TRBJ2-6; 8 bases are a match to TRBD1. Germline CDR1 is KGHDR and CDR2 is SFDVKD. The CDR3 totals 16 residues. V lost 4 bases to trimming and J lost 2 bases; unmatched junction nucleotides: 3. The CDR3 nucleotides read TGTGCCACCAGTGAAGACAGGGGAACTGGGGCCAACGTCCTGACTTTC. Translating it yields CATSEDRGTGANVLTF.

This chain joins TRBV5-4 and TRBJ2-2; D call uncertain. The germline gives CDR1 SGHNT, CDR2 YYREEE (reference sequence). The germline V and J ends were trimmed by 4 bases and 7 bases, with 20 bases remaining between them. This CDR3 region has 16 residues. The CDR3 nucleotides are TGTGCCAGCAGCCAAAGGCAGTCCCGGTTTGACGGGGAGCTGTTTTTT. Translated, it gives CASSQRQSRFDGELFF. The full variable domain, completed using reference TRBV5-4 and TRBJ2-2, is ETGVTQSPTHLIKTRGQQVTLRCSSQSGHNTVSWYQQALGQGPQFIFQYYREEENGRGNFPPRFSGLQFPNYSSELNVNALELDDSALYLCASSQRQSRFDGELFFGEGSRLTVL.

This chain links TRBV5-1 with TRBJ1-2; 7 bases match TRBD1. Germline values: CDR1 SGHRS, CDR2 YFSETQ. Trimming cost V 4 bases and J 7 bases; bases outside gene matches: 13. The CDR3 is 15 amino acids. The CDR3: CASSPNDRAVGGYTF. CDR3 nucleotide sequence: TGCGCCAGCAGCCCGAATGACAGGGCGGTAGGTGGCTACACCTTC.

This chain joins TRBV5-4 and TRBJ2-3; 12 bases fit TRBD1. V lost 7 bases, J lost 5 bases, and 11 bases stayed unmatched. The CDR3 runs 16 residues. The germline V gene has CDR1 SGHNT and CDR2 YYREEE (reference sequence). The CDR3 here is CASGRTGQGAGDTQYF. The CDR3 DNA is TGTGCCAGCGGACGAACGGGACAGGGGGCCGGAGATACGCAGTATTTT.

This clone turned up a few times. The V call is TRBV5-1, the J call TRBJ1-1, with TRBD1 identical over 7 bases. CDR3 length: 15 amino acids. Losses at the gene ends were 5 bases for V and 5 bases for J; bases not matched to a gene: 12. Germline CDR1 is SGHRS and CDR2 is YFSETQ. CDR3 DNA: TGCGCCAGCAGTCCTCTGTCGACAGGGTTAACTGAAGCTTTCTTT. This gives the protein CASSPLSTGLTEAFF. The variable domain in full, completed from reference TRBV5-1 and TRBJ1-1, reads KAGVTQTPRYLIKTRGQQVTLSCSPISGHRSVSWYQQTPGQGLQFLFEYFSETQRNKGNFPGRFSGRQFSNSRSEMNVSTLELGDSALYLCASSPLSTGLTEAFFGQGTRLTVV.